The 11 T cell receptor beta chains given below trace back to one sample, sequenced in a study of OX40 agonist ivuxolimab in advanced cancers. Measured with immunoSEQ multiplex PCR; TCRdb has only the in-frame clones, and not every one. The data hold about 36,000 clones, with 80% to 85% observed a single time. The sequencing used CD4+ or CD8+ T cells sorted from blood, collected in a trial of the OX40 agonist ivuxolimab. All receptors derive from an adult with an advanced solid tumor such as melanoma, head and neck, liver or kidney cancer.

This clone was seen a few times. The V and J genes are TRBV7-2 and TRBJ2-5; D may be TRBD1 (6 bases). The ends were cut back, 4 bases at V and 4 bases at J, with 13 bases in the middle. Germline CDR1 is SGHTA and CDR2 is FQGNSA. The CDR3 has 14 amino acids. CDR3 protein: CASSSTGQLETQYF. CDR3 DNA: TGTGCCAGCAGCTCCACGGGACAACTAGAGACCCAGTACTTC. Combining the CDR3 with reference TRBV7-2 and TRBJ2-5 gives the whole variable domain GAGVSQSPSNKVTEKGKDVELRCDPISGHTALYWYRQSLGQGLEFLIYFQGNSAPDKSGLPSDRFSAERTGGSVSTLTIQRTQQEDSAVYLCASSSTGQLETQYFGPGTRLLVL.

This chain connects TRBV23-1 to TRBJ2-3; D unclear. TRBV23-1 carries the ORF label, with uncertain function. V lost 8 bases and J 5 bases, leaving 23 bases between the germline ends. The CDR3 sequence is 16 residues long. CDR3 residues: CASVLGCARRRDTQYF. The CDR3 DNA follows: TGCGCCAGCGTTCTCGGTTGCGCGAGGCGAAGAGATACGCAGTATTTT.

The chain has TRBV18 and TRBJ2-7, with D possibly matching TRBD1 (5 bases). Germline V CDR1 and CDR2: KGHSH, LQKENI. The CDR3 is 11 residues long. The CDR3 DNA is TGTGCTTCGCAGGGTTCCTACGAGCAGTACTTC. This translates into CASQGSYEQYF.

The chain joins TRBV5-1 to TRBJ1-2; the D gene is possibly TRBD1 (5 bases). The CDR3 totals 14 residues. Trimming removed 4 bases at V and 2 bases at J, with 12 bases between. CDR1 is SGHRS and CDR2 is YFSETQ in the germline V gene. As DNA, the CDR3 is TGCGCCAGCAGCCCCTTGGGGGGAAACTATGGCTACACCTTC. Protein: CASSPLGGNYGYTF.

The CDR3 DNA is TGCGCCAGCAGCTTCGGACAGGGCGGCGAGACCCAGTACTTC. This gives the protein CASSFGQGGETQYF. The V call is TRBV5-1, the J call TRBJ2-5; 8 positions match TRBD1. V shed 2 bases and J 5 bases; nucleotides not matched to a gene: 5. Germline CDR1 and CDR2: SGHRS and YFSETQ. The CDR3 extends over 14 amino acids.

The chain employs TRBV7-3 and TRBJ2-1; D gene ambiguous. In germline, CDR1 is SGHTA, CDR2 FQGTGA. The ends were cut back, 5 bases at V and 5 bases at J, with 13 bases in the middle. There are 14 residues in the CDR3. In DNA, the CDR3 is TGTGCCAGCAGCCCATCAGGTTGGGACAATGAGCAGTTCTTC. Encoded protein: CASSPSGWDNEQFF.

The genes are TRBV28 and TRBJ2-5; 8 bases match TRBD2. Germline V CDR1 and CDR2: MDHEN, SYDVKM. Losses at the gene ends were 11 bases for V and 5 bases for J; bases not matched to a gene: 10. The CDR3 contains 13 residues. CDR3 sequence (DNA): TGTGCCGGATCGGGCGGGGGGTTGGAGACCCAGTACTTC. Residues: CAGSGGGLETQYF.

J is TRBJ2-1 and V is TRBV6-5, with 14 nucleotides matching TRBD2. V shed 3 bases and J 7 bases; nucleotides not matched to a gene: 5. The CDR3 runs to 16 residues. Per germline, CDR1 MNHEY and CDR2 SVGAGI. Here the CDR3 reads CASSYTGLAGANEQFF. CDR3 bases: TGTGCCAGCAGTTATACGGGACTAGCGGGAGCGAATGAGCAGTTCTTC.

This clone was counted only a few times. The V call is TRBV30, the J call TRBJ1-2; D might be TRBD1 (6 bases). Trimming shortened V by 6 bases and J by 5 bases, and 16 bases separated the two germline ends. The CDR3 sequence is 13 residues long. Germline CDR1 GTSNPN, CDR2 SVGIG (reference sequence). The CDR3 DNA reads as TGTGCCTGCCGCCAGGGACAAGGATATGGCTACACCTTC. Amino acid sequence: CACRQGQGYGYTF.

The chain is built from TRBV5-5 and TRBJ1-2, with D possibly being TRBD1 (6 bases). Germline assignment: CDR1 SGHKS and CDR2 YYEKEE (reference sequence). Trimming took 3 bases from V and 8 from J, leaving 8 bases between them. The CDR3 runs to 11 residues. The CDR3 sequence is CASSSQGGYTF. CDR3 bases: TGTGCCAGCAGCTCCCAGGGGGGCTACACCTTC.

The chain is built from TRBV11-1 and TRBJ1-6, with 11 bases identical to TRBD1. This CDR3 contains 15 residues. V lost 5 bases and J lost 8; bases outside the gene matches: 5. Germline CDR1 SGHAT, CDR2 FQDESV (reference sequence). The CDR3 protein is CASSRGTGGDSPLHF. Written as DNA, the CDR3 is TGTGCCAGCAGCCGGGGGACAGGGGGAGATTCACCCCTCCACTTT.